A single T cell receptor beta chain is shown here with its context. The antigen remains undetermined. Using its own MiXCR run on the 5' RACE reads, TCRdb lists one record per CDR3 protein. The sample lists some 460,000 distinct CDR3 sequences; 11% to 15% were seen once. The CDR3 consists of 16 residues. Germline CDR1 SGHRS, CDR2 YFSETQ. J was trimmed by 2 bases and V by 5 bases; bases with no gene match: 10. These data are taken from a study of identical twins. Study-level results: Cross-sectional statistics, not tracking of the same donors, supported the conclusions.

These same data were also listed under a study on yellow fever vaccine responses in identical twins.

The sequenced sample was CD4+ T cells sorted from blood. The source of this sequence is a woman younger than 30 in good health. V is TRBV5-1 and J is TRBJ2-7; 10 bases match TRBD1. The CDR3 DNA is TGCGCCAGCAGGTATGCCGGGACAGGGGCCCCCTACGAGCAGTACTTC. This translates into CASRYAGTGAPYEQYF.